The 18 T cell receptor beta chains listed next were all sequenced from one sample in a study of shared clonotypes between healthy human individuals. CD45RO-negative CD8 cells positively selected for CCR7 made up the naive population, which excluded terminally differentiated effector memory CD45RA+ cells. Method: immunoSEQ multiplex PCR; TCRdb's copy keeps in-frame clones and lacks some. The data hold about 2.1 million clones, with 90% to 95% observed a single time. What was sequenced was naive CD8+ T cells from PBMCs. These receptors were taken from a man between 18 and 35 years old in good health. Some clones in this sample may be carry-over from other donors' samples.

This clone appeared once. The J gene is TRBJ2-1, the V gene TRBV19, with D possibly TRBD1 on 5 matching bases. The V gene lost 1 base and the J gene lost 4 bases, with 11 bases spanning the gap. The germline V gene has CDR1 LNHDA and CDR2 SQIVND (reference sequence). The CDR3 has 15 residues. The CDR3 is CASSIGQSVYNEQFF. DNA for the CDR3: TGTGCCAGTAGTATAGGACAGAGCGTTTACAATGAGCAGTTCTTC.

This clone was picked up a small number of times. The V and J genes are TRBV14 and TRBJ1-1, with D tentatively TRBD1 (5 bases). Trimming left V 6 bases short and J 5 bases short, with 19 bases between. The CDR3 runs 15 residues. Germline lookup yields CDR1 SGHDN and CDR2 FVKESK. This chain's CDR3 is CASSPNLGRGTEAFF. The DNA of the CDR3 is TGTGCCAGCAGTCCTAATTTAGGGCGGGGGACTGAAGCTTTCTTT.

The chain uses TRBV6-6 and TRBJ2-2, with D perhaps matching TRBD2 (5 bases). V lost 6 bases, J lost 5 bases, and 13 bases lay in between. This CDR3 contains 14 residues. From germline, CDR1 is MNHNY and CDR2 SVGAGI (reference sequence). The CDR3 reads CASSPRPGTGELFF. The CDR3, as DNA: TGTGCCAGCAGCCCCCGGCCGGGGACCGGGGAGCTGTTTTTT.

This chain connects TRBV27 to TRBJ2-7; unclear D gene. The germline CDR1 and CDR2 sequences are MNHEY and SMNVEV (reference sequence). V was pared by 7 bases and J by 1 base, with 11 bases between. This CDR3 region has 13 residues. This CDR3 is CASKKVGSYEQYF. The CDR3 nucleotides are TGTGCCAGCAAGAAGGTTGGGTCCTACGAGCAGTACTTC.

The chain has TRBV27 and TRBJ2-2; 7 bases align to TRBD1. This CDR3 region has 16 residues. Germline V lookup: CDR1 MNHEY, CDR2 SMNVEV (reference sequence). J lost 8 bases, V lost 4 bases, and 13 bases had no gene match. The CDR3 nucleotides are TGTGCCAGCAGTTGGGCCACAGGGGAATTTTTAGGGGAGCTGTTTTTT. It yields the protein CASSWATGEFLGELFF.

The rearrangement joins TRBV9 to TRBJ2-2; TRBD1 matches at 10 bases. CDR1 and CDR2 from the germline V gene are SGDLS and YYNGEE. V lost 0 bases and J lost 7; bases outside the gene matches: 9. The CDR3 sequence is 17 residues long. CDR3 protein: CASSVARAGTGVGELFF. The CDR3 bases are TGTGCCAGCAGCGTAGCAAGGGCGGGGACAGGGGTCGGGGAGCTGTTTTTT.

CDR3 amino acids: CASRIGVVGNQPQHF. In nucleotides, the CDR3 is TGTGCCAGCAGGATCGGGGTGGTCGGCAATCAGCCCCAGCATTTT. The rearrangement links TRBV2 to TRBJ1-5; D is undetermined. The germline V gene has CDR1 SNHLY and CDR2 FYNNEI. The length of the CDR3 is 15 residues. The germline V and J ends were trimmed by 6 bases and 2 bases, with 14 bases remaining between them.

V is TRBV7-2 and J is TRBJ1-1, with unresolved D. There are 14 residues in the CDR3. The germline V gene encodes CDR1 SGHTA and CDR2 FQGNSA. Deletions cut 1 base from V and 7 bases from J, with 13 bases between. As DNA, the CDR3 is TGTGCCAGCAGCTTAGTGCTGAGGAAGGATGAAGCTTTCTTT. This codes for CASSLVLRKDEAFF.

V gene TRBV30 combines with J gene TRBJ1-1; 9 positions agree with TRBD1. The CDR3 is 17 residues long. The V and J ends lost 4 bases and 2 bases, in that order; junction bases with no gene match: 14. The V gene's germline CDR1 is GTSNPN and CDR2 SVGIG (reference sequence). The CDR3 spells CAWNNKRRTGENTEAFF. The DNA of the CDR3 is TGTGCCTGGAATAACAAACGGAGGACAGGGGAAAACACTGAAGCTTTCTTT.

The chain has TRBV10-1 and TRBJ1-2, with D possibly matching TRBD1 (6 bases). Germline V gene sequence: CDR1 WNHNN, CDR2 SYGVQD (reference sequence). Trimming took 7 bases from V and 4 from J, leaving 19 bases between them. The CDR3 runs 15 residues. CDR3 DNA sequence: TGCGCCAGCAAGTTGGAATCGGGGGCAAGCTATGGCTACACCTTC. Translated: CASKLESGASYGYTF.

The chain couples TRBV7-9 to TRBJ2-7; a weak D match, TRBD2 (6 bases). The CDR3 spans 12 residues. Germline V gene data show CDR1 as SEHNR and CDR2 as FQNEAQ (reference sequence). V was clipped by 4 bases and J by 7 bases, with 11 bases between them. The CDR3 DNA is TGTGCCAGCAGCTCGGGACTCTCGGAGCAGTACTTC. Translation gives CASSSGLSEQYF.

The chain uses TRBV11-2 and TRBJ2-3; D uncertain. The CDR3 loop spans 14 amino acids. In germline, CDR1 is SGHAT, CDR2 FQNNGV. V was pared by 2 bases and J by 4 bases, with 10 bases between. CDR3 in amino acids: CASSLPDRADTQYF. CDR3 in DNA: TGTGCCAGCAGCTTACCCGATAGGGCAGATACGCAGTATTTT.

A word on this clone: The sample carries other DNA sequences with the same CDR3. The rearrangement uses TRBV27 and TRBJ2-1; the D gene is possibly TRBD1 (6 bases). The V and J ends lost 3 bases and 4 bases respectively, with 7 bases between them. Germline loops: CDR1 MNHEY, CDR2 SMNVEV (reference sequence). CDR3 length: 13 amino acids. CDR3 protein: CASSFQGYNEQFF. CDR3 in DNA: TGTGCCAGCAGTTTCCAGGGGTACAATGAGCAGTTCTTC.

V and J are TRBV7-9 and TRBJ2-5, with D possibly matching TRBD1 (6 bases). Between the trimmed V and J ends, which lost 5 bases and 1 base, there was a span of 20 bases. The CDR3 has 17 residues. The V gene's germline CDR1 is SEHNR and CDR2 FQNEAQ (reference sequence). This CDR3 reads CASSPNVQGKSQETQYF. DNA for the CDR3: TGTGCCAGCAGCCCAAACGTTCAGGGGAAGTCCCAAGAGACCCAGTACTTC.

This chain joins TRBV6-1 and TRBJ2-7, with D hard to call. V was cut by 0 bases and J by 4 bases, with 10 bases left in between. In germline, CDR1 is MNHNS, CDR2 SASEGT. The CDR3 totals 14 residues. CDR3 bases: TGTGCCAGCAGTGAAGCGCTTCGGCTATACGAGCAGTACTTC. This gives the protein CASSEALRLYEQYF.

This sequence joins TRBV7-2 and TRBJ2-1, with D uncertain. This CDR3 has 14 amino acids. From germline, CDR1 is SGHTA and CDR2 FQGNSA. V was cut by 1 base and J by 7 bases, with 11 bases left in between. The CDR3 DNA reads TGTGCCAGCAGCTTAGGGTGGGTAGGGAATGAGCAGTTCTTC. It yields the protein CASSLGWVGNEQFF.

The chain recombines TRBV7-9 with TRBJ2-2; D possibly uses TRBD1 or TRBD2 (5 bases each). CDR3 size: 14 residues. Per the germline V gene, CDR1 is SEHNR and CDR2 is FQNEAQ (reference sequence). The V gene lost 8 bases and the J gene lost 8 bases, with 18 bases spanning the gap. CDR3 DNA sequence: TGTGCCAGCGACCGGGACGGAGCATGGGGGGAGCTGTTTTTT. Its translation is CASDRDGAWGELFF.

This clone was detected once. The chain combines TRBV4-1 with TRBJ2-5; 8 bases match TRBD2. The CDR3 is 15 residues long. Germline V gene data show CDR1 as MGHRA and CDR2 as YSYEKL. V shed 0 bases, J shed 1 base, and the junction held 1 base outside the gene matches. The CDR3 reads CASSQDSGSQETQYF. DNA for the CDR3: TGCGCCAGCAGCCAAGACAGCGGGAGCCAAGAGACCCAGTACTTC.